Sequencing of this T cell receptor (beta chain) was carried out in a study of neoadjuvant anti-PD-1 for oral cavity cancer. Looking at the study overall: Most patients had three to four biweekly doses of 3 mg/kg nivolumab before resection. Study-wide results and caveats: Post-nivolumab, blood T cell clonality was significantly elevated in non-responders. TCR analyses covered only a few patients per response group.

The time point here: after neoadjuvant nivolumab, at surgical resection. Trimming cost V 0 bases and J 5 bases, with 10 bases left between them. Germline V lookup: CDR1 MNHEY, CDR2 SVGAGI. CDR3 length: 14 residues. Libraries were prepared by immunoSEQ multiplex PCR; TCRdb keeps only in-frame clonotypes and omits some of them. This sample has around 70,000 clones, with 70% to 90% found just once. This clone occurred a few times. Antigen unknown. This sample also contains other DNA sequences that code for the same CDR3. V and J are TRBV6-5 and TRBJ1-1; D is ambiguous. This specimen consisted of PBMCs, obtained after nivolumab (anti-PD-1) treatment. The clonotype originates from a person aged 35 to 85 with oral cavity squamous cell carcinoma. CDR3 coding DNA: TGTGCCAGCAGTTACTCCGCCGGCGGAACTGAAGCTTTCTTT. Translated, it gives CASSYSAGGTEAFF.